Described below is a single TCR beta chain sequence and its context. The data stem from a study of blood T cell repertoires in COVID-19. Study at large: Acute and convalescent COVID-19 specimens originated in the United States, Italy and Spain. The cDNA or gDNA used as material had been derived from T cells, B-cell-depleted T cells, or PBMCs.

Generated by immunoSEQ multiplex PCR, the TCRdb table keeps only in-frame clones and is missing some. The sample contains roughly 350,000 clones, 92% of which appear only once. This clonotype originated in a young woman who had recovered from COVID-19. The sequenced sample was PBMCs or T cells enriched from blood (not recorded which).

CDR3 region: CASSYQGGNTIYF. CDR3 coding DNA: TGTGCCAGCAGCTATCAGGGGGGAAACACCATATATTTT. This chain joins TRBV7-2 and TRBJ1-3; TRBD1 is a possible D gene (6 bases). This CDR3 spans 13 amino acids. Germline V lookup: CDR1 SGHTA, CDR2 FQGNSA. The V gene lost 4 bases and the J gene lost 4 bases, with 8 bases spanning the gap.